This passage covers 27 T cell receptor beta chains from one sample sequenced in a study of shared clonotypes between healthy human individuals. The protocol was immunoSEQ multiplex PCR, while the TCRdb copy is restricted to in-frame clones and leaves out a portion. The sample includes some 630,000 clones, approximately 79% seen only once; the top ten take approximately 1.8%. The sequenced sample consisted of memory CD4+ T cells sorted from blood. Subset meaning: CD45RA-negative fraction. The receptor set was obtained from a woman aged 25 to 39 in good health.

The CDR3: CSGRAGGASNEQFF. CDR3 bases: TGCAGCGGGAGGGCGGGGGGCGCGAGCAATGAGCAGTTCTTC. The genes are TRBV29-1 and TRBJ2-1; 8 bases fit TRBD2. Germline values: CDR1 SQVTM, CDR2 ANQGSEA. The CDR3 spans 14 residues. After removal of 7 bases from V and 6 bases from J, the junction contained 11 bases not matched to a gene.

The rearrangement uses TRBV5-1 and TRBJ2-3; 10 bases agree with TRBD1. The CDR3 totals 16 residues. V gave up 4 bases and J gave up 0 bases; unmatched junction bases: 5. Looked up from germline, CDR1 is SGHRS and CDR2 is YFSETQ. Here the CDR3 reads CASSMGQGLSTDTQYF. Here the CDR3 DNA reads TGCGCCAGCAGCATGGGACAGGGGCTGAGCACAGATACGCAGTATTTT. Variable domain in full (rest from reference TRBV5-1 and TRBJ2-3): KAGVTQTPRYLIKTRGQQVTLSCSPISGHRSVSWYQQTPGQGLQFLFEYFSETQRNKGNFPGRFSGRQFSNSRSEMNVSTLELGDSALYLCASSMGQGLSTDTQYFGPGTRLTVL.

CDR3 amino acids: CASSPGFRNQPQHF. Written as DNA, the CDR3 is TGTGCCAGCAGTCCAGGGTTTCGGAATCAGCCCCAGCATTTT. The rearrangement joins TRBV6-5 to TRBJ1-5, with a possible D match to TRBD1 (5 bases). The V end lost 5 bases, the J end lost 4 bases, and 12 bases lay between the germline ends. The CDR3 loop spans 14 amino acids. From germline, CDR1 is MNHEY and CDR2 SVGAGI.

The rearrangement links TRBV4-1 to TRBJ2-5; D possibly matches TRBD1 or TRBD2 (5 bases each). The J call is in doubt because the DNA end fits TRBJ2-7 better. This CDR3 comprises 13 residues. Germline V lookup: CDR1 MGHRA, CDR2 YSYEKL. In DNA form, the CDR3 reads TGCGCCAGCAGCCAAGTGGGGGACCACGAGCAGTACTTC. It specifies CASSQVGDHEQYF.

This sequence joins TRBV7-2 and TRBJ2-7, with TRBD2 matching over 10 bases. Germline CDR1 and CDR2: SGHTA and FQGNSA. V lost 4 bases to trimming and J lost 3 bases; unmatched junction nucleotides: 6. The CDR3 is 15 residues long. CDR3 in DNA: TGTGCCAGCAGCTCGGCTAGCGGGAGTAGCTACGAGCAGTACTTC. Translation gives CASSSASGSSYEQYF.

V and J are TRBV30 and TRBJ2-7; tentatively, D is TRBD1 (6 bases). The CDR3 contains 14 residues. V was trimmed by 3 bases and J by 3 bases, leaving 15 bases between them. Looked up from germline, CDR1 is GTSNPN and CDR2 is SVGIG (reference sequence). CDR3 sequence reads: CAWSAAQGHYEQYF. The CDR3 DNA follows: TGTGCCTGGAGCGCCGCCCAGGGACACTACGAGCAGTACTTC.

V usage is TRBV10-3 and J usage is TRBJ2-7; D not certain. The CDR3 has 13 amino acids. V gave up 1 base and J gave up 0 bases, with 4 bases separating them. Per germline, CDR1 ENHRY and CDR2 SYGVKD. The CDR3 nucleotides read TGTGCCATCAGTGAGTACAACTCCTACGAGCAGTACTTC. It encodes CAISEYNSYEQYF.

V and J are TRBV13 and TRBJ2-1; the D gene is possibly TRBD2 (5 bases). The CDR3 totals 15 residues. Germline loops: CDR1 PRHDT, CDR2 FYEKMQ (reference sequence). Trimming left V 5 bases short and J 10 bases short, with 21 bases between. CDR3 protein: CASSIPDEGLEEQFF. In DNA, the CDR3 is TGTGCCAGCAGCATCCCGGACGAGGGCTTGGAAGAGCAGTTCTTC.

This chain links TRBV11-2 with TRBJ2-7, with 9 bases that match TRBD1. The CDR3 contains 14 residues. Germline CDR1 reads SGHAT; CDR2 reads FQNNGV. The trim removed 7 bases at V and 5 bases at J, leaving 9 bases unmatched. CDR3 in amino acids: CASTTGTGNDEQYF. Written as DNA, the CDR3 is TGTGCCAGCACCACCGGGACAGGGAACGACGAGCAGTACTTC.

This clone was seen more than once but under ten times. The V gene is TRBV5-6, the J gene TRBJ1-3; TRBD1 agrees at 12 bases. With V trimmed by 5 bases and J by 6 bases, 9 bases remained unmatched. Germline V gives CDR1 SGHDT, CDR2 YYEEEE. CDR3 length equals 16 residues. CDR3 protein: CASRLTGTGGSNTIYF. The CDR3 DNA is TGTGCCAGCAGACTGACCGGGACAGGGGGCTCAAACACCATATATTTT. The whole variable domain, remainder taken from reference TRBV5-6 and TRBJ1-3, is DAGVTQSPTHLIKTRGQQVTLRCSPKSGHDTVSWYQQALGQGPQFIFQYYEEEERQRGNFPDRFSGHQFPNYSSELNVNALLLGDSALYLCASRLTGTGGSNTIYFGEGSWLTVV.

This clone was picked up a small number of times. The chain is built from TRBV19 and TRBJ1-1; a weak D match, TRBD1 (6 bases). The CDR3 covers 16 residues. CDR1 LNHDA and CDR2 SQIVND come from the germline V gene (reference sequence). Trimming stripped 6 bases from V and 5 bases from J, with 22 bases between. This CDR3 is CASRPGQGYEVTEAFF. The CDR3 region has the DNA TGTGCCAGTAGGCCGGGACAAGGGTACGAGGTGACTGAAGCTTTCTTT.

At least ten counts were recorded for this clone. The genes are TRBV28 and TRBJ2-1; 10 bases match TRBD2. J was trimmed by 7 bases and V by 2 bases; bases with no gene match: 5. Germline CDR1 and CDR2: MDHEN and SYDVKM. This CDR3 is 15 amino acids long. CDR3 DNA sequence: TGTGCCAGCAGTTTAACAGGACTAGCGGAAAATGAGCAGTTCTTC. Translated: CASSLTGLAENEQFF.

The CDR3, as DNA: TGCGCCAGCAGCTTGGACGGGAGGGTCCTCTACGAGCAGTACTTC. Residues: CASSLDGRVLYEQYF. J is TRBJ2-7 and V is TRBV5-1; 8 nucleotides agree with TRBD2. This CDR3 region has 15 residues. Germline-derived CDR1 and CDR2 are SGHRS and YFSETQ. V shed 0 bases and J 3 bases; nucleotides not matched to a gene: 5. The complete variable domain, with remaining parts taken from reference TRBV5-1 and TRBJ2-7, reads KAGVTQTPRYLIKTRGQQVTLSCSPISGHRSVSWYQQTPGQGLQFLFEYFSETQRNKGNFPGRFSGRQFSNSRSEMNVSTLELGDSALYLCASSLDGRVLYEQYFGPGTRLTVT.

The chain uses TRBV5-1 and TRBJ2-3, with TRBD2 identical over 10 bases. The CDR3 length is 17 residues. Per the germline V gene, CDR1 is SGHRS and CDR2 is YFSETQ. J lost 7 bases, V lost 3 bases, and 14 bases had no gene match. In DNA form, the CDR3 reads TGCGCCAGCAGCTCGGGGAACTCGGGACTAGCGACAAATACGCAGTATTTT. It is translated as CASSSGNSGLATNTQYF.

The CDR3 region has the DNA TGTGCCAGCACCATAGGACAGGGGGCTAACTATGGCTACACCTTC. Its translation is CASTIGQGANYGYTF. This sequence joins TRBV2 and TRBJ1-2; 10 bases align to TRBD1. The CDR3 has 15 residues. Germline trimming cut 7 bases from V and 0 bases from J; bases unmatched to any gene: 5. Per germline, CDR1 SNHLY and CDR2 FYNNEI. The full variable domain, its missing parts supplied by reference TRBV2 and TRBJ1-2, is EPEVTQTPSHQVTQMGQEVILRCVPISNHLYFYWYRQILGQKVEFLVSFYNNEISEKSEIFDDQFSVERPDGSNFTLKIRSTKLEDSAMYFCASTIGQGANYGYTFGSGTRLTVV.

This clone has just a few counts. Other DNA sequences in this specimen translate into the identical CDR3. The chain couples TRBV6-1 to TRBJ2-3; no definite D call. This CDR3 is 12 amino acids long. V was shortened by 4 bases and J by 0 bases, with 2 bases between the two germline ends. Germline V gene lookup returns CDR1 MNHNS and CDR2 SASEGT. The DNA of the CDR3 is TGTGCCAGCAGTGGCAGCACAGATACGCAGTATTTT. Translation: CASSGSTDTQYF.

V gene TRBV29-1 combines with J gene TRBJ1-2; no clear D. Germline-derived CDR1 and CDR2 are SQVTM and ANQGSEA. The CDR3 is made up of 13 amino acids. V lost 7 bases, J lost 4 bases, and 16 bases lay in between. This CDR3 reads CSAQRAPAYGYTF. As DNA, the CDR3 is TGCAGCGCCCAAAGGGCTCCTGCCTATGGCTACACCTTC. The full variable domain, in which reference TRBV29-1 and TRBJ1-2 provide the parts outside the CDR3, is SAVISQKPSRDICQRGTSLTIQCQVDSQVTMMFWYRQQPGQSLTLIATANQGSEATYESGFVIDKFPISRPNLTFSTLTVSNMSPEDSSIYLCSAQRAPAYGYTFGSGTRLTVV.

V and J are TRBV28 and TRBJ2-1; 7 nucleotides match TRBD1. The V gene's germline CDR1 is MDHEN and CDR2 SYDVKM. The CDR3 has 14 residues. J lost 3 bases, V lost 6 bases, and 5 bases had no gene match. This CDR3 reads CASSPWDSYNEQFF. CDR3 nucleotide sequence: TGTGCCAGCAGCCCTTGGGACAGCTACAATGAGCAGTTCTTC. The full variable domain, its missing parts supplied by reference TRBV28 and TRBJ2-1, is DVKVTQSSRYLVKRTGEKVFLECVQDMDHENMFWYRQDPGLGLRLIYFSYDVKMKEKGDIPEGYSVSREKKERFSLILESASTNQTSMYLCASSPWDSYNEQFFGPGTRLTVL.

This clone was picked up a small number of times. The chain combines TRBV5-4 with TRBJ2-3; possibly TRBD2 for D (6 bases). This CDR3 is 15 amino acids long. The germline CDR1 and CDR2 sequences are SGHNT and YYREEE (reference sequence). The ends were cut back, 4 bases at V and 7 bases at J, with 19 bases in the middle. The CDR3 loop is CASSPGEGGRNTQYF. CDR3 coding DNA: TGTGCCAGCAGCCCGGGAGAGGGTGGTAGGAATACGCAGTATTTT.

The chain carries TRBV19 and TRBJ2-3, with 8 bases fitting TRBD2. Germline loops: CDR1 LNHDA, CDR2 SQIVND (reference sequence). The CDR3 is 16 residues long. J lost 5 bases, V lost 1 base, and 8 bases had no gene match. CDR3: CASSIGQAGVGDTQYF. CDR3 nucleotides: TGTGCCAGTAGTATAGGCCAAGCGGGAGTAGGAGATACGCAGTATTTT.

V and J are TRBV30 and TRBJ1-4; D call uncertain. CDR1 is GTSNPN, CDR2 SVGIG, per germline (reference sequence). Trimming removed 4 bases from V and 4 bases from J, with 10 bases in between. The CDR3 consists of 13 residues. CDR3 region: CAWTWTGNEKLFF. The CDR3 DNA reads TGTGCCTGGACCTGGACGGGTAATGAAAAACTGTTTTTT.

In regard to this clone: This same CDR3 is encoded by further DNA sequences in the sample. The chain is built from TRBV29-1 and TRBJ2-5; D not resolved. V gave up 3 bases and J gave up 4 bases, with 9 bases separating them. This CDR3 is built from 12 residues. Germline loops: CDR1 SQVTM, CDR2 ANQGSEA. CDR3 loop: CSVDSGRETQYF. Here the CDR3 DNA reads TGCAGCGTTGATTCGGGCCGAGAGACCCAGTACTTC.

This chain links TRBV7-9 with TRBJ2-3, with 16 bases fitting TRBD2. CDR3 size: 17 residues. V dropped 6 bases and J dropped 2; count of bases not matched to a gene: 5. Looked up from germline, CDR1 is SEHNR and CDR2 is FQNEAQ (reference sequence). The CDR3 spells CASSLGLAGGPTDTQYF. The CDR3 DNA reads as TGTGCCAGCAGTCTGGGACTAGCGGGAGGGCCCACAGATACGCAGTATTTT.

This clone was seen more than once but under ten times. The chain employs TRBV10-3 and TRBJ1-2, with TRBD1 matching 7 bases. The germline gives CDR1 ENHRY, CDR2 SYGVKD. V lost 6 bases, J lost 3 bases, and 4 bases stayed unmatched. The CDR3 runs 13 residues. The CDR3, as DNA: TGTGCCATCAGGGACGGGACAGACTATGGCTACACCTTC. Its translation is CAIRDGTDYGYTF.

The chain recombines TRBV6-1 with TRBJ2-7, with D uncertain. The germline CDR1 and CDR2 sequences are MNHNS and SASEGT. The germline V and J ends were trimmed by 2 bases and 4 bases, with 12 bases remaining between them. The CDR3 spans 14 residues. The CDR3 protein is CASSELNENYEQYF. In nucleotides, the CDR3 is TGTGCCAGCAGTGAATTGAACGAAAATTACGAGCAGTACTTC.

The CDR3 nucleotides are TGTGCCAGCAGCACTGCGTCTACGACAGATACGCAGTATTTT. It codes for CASSTASTTDTQYF. The chain combines TRBV5-6 with TRBJ2-3; D gene uncertain. Germline V gives CDR1 SGHDT, CDR2 YYEEEE. Trimming took 4 bases from V and 3 from J, leaving 12 bases between them. This CDR3 is 14 amino acids long.

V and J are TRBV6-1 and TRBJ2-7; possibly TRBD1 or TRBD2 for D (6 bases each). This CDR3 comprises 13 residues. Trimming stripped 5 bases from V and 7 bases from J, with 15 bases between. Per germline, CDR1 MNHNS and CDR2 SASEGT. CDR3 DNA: TGTGCCAGCAGTAAACCCGGGGGCGGGGAGCAGTACTTC. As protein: CASSKPGGGEQYF.